Listed below are T cell receptor beta chains from one sample, sequenced in a study of blood T cell repertoires in COVID-19. Generated by immunoSEQ multiplex PCR, the TCRdb table keeps only in-frame clones and is missing some. The sample contains about 80,000 clones, 78% of which appear only once. Sequenced: peripheral blood. All receptors come from a human donor in a cohort sampled during active COVID-19. The CDR3 runs from the conserved cysteine through the conserved F or W. Each record gives: J gene, D gene, CDR3 length, V gene, clone size, CDR3 protein, CDR3 DNA. D genes are given only for firm matches. Clone size is stated in some rows and not others, as once, few, many or a class when expanded.

TRBJ2-7	-	15	TRBV7-9	-	CASSAGGQSSYEQYF	TGTGCCAGCAGCGCCGGGGGGCAGAGCTCCTACGAGCAGTACTTC
TRBJ2-3	-	13	TRBV12-3/TRBV12-4	-	CASSRTEANTQYF	TGTGCCAGCAGTAGGACAGAAGCTAATACGCAGTATTTT
TRBJ1-2	-	13	TRBV11-2	-	CASSLDGGLANTF	TGTGCCAGCAGCTTAGATGGAGGCCTGGCCAACACCTTC
TRBJ2-2	TRBD1	13	TRBV24-1	once	CATRDRVSGELFF	TGTGCCACCAGAGACAGGGTCTCCGGGGAGCTGTTTTTT
TRBJ1-2	-	13	TRBV27	-	CASSLTRGYGYTF	TGTGCCAGCAGCCTGACCCGGGGCTATGGCTACACCTTC
TRBJ2-7	-	13	TRBV15	-	CATSRGASPEQYF	TGTGCCACCAGCAGAGGAGCGAGCCCCGAGCAGTACTTC
TRBJ2-3	TRBD2	15	TRBV7-6	-	CASSLAGGVGDTQYF	TGTGCCAGCAGCTTAGCGGGAGGGGTGGGAGATACGCAGTATTTT
TRBJ2-7	-	15	TRBV9	-	CASSASQGTLYEQYF	TGTGCCAGCAGCGCGTCCCAGGGCACCCTCTACGAGCAGTACTTC
TRBJ2-2	-	11	TRBV7-2	-	CASSFTEELFF	TGTGCCAGCAGCTTCACAGAGGAGCTGTTTTTT
TRBJ2-2	TRBD2	15	TRBV28	-	CASTPLAGLSGELFF	TGTGCCAGCACCCCGTTAGCGGGGTTAAGCGGGGAGCTGTTTTTT
TRBJ1-2	TRBD1	15	TRBV7-2	few	CASSTGQGLLYGYTF	TGTGCCAGCAGCACCGGACAGGGATTATTGTATGGCTACACCTTC
TRBJ1-2	-	11	TRBV28	-	CASIDGLGYTF	TGTGCCAGCATAGATGGTCTTGGCTACACCTTC
TRBJ2-2	-	14	TRBV24-1	once	CATSETGNTGELFF	TGTGCCACCAGTGAGACAGGTAACACCGGGGAGCTGTTTTTT
TRBJ2-1	-	17	TRBV4-1	-	CASSSHAGASAYNEQFF	TGCGCCAGCAGCTCGCACGCCGGGGCTAGCGCCTACAATGAGCAGTTCTTC
TRBJ2-3	-	14	TRBV5-5	-	CASSLYRETDTQYF	TGTGCCAGCAGCTTGTACAGGGAGACAGATACGCAGTATTTT
TRBJ2-1	TRBD2	17	TRBV28	-	CASSHPGTSGTYNEQFF	TGTGCCAGCAGTCACCCCGGGACTAGCGGAACCTACAATGAGCAGTTCTTC
TRBJ2-1	TRBD1	13	TRBV12-3/TRBV12-4	once	CASTRDSYNEQFF	TGTGCCAGCACCCGGGACAGCTACAATGAGCAGTTCTTC
TRBJ2-1	-	15	TRBV12-5	-	CASGLWSSTYNEQFF	TGTGCTAGTGGTTTGTGGTCCAGTACCTACAATGAGCAGTTCTTC
TRBJ2-5	TRBD1	16	TRBV18	few	CASSPGQGRFQETQYF	TGTGCCAGCTCCCCGGGACAGGGGAGATTCCAAGAGACCCAGTACTTC
TRBJ1-1	-	17	TRBV3-1/TRBV3-2	-	CASSQDPTRHMNTEAFF	TGTGCCAGCAGCCAAGACCCTACTCGACACATGAACACTGAAGCTTTCTTT
TRBJ2-2	TRBD1	15	TRBV9	-	CASSSGQGWTGELFF	TGTGCCAGCAGCTCTGGACAGGGATGGACCGGGGAGCTGTTTTTT
TRBJ2-5	TRBD1	17	TRBV4-1	once	CASSQEEDRGPLETQYF	TGCGCCAGCAGCCAAGAGGAAGACAGGGGGCCTTTAGAGACCCAGTACTTC
TRBJ2-2	TRBD1	16	TRBV11-2	-	CASSPSGTVFTGELFF	TGTGCCAGCAGCCCCTCCGGGACAGTATTCACCGGGGAGCTGTTTTTT
TRBJ1-1	-	14	TRBV10-3	-	CAISDAGPDTEAFF	TGTGCCATCAGTGATGCAGGGCCGGACACTGAAGCTTTCTTT
TRBJ1-1	TRBD1	14	TRBV9	once	CASSGGTGNTEAFF	TGTGCCAGCAGCGGAGGGACAGGGAACACTGAAGCTTTCTTT
TRBJ2-5	-	16	TRBV10-3	once	CAISESWAPPGETQYF	TGTGCCATCAGTGAGTCGTGGGCACCCCCTGGGGAGACCCAGTACTTC
TRBJ2-7	TRBD1	15	TRBV11-3	-	CASSPGQGASYEQYF	TGTGCCAGCAGCCCGGGACAGGGGGCGTCCTACGAGCAGTACTTC
TRBJ2-2	TRBD1	15	TRBV15	-	CATSGGQGKTGELFF	TGTGCCACCAGCGGGGGACAGGGTAAAACTGGGGAGCTGTTTTTT
TRBJ2-1	TRBD2	12	TRBV2	-	CASRTGGDEQFF	TGTGCCAGCAGGACGGGAGGGGATGAGCAGTTCTTC
TRBJ2-1	TRBD2	17	TRBV18	-	CASSPPGLAGGYNEQFF	TGTGCCAGCTCACCACCGGGACTAGCGGGAGGATACAATGAGCAGTTCTTC
TRBJ1-6	TRBD1	15	TRBV7-3	-	CASSLRQGENSPLHF	TGTGCCAGCAGCTTAAGACAGGGGGAAAATTCACCCCTCCACTTT
TRBJ1-1	-	11	TRBV29-1	-	CSVDPPGPAFF	TGCAGCGTTGATCCCCCAGGGCCCGCTTTCTTT
TRBJ2-1	TRBD2	15	TRBV9	-	CASSVVAGGYNEQFF	TGTGCCAGCAGCGTTGTCGCGGGGGGGTACAATGAGCAGTTCTTC
TRBJ1-1	TRBD1	14	TRBV28	-	CASSLGQGGTEAFF	TGTGCCAGCAGTTTGGGACAGGGAGGAACTGAAGCTTTCTTT
TRBJ2-1	TRBD2	16	TRBV13	-	CASSLGLASGDNEQFF	TGTGCCAGCAGCTTAGGCCTGGCTAGCGGTGACAATGAGCAGTTCTTC
TRBJ2-1	TRBD1	15	TRBV10-3	-	CAIRDNRGSYNEQFF	TGTGCCATCAGAGATAACAGGGGGTCCTACAATGAGCAGTTCTTC
TRBJ2-2	-	16	TRBV24-1	-	CATSDFGTPNTGELFF	TGTGCCACCAGTGATTTCGGGACACCGAACACCGGGGAGCTGTTTTTT
TRBJ2-4	-	17	TRBV12-1	-	CASSFRTRDIGKNIQYF	TGTGCCAGCAGCTTTAGGACGAGGGATATCGGCAAAAACATTCAGTACTTC